These 22 T cell receptor beta chains came from one sample sequenced in a study of blood T cell repertoires in COVID-19 (dated by TCRdb to 2019 to 2021). Receptors were amplified or captured by the immunoSEQ multiplex PCR assay. TCRdb mirrors the immuneACCESS table, restricted to in-frame sequences. Some clones are absent from its copies; in checked studies, under half trace to an unresolved V gene, and the reason for the others is unknown. The table for this sample lists 120,000 or so clones; 60% to 80% of them were counted only once. Of the sample, around 6% is held by the ten largest clones. The sequenced sample consisted of peripheral blood. These receptors originate from a man aged 55 to 70 with acute or convalescent COVID-19.

This chain uses TRBV10-3 with TRBJ2-1, with TRBD1 matching 9 bases. This CDR3 has 15 amino acids. Trimming took 6 bases from V and 4 from J; bases not matched to a gene: 7. Germline V gene sequence: CDR1 ENHRY, CDR2 SYGVKD. CDR3: CAISLGQGDYNEQFF. Here the CDR3 DNA reads TGTGCCATCAGCCTGGGACAGGGTGATTACAATGAGCAGTTCTTC.

The chain combines TRBV24-1 with TRBJ2-7; D is perhaps TRBD1 (5 bases). The V gene's germline CDR1 is KGHDR and CDR2 SFDVKD. This CDR3 has 19 residues. The V gene lost 1 base and the J gene lost 2 bases, with 23 bases spanning the gap. The DNA for the CDR3 is TGTGCCACCAGTGATTTAATGGGGTGGGGAAGACAGATTGCCTACGAGCAGTACTTC. Its translation is CATSDLMGWGRQIAYEQYF.

The chain uses TRBV5-1 and TRBJ1-5, with 9 bases aligning to TRBD1. The germline gives CDR1 SGHRS, CDR2 YFSETQ. Trimming cost V 4 bases and J 5 bases; bases outside gene matches: 7. The CDR3 has 15 residues. The CDR3 reads CASSPSGTGHQPQHF. The CDR3, as DNA: TGCGCCAGCAGCCCGAGCGGGACAGGGCATCAGCCCCAGCATTTT.

The J gene is TRBJ1-5, the V gene TRBV7-8; D gene ambiguous. The length of the CDR3 is 17 residues. The germline gives CDR1 SGHVS, CDR2 FQNEAQ. V lost 3 bases and J 0 bases, leaving 15 bases between the germline ends. For the CDR3, the DNA is TGTGCCAGCAGCTTGATTAGGAATAGCATTAGCAATCAGCCCCAGCATTTT. The encoded protein is CASSLIRNSISNQPQHF.

The V call is TRBV6-5, the J call TRBJ1-2; 10 nucleotides match TRBD1. The CDR3 is 15 amino acids. V shed 7 bases, J shed 7 bases, and the junction held 12 bases outside the gene matches. Germline loops: CDR1 MNHEY, CDR2 SVGAGI. The CDR3 DNA follows: TGTGCCAGCACCGAAGACGGGACAGGGGTCGGTGGCTACACCTTC. Translated, it gives CASTEDGTGVGGYTF.

This clone was counted only a few times. V and J are TRBV5-4 and TRBJ1-2; D call uncertain. CDR1 is SGHNT and CDR2 is YYREEE in the germline V gene (reference sequence). The V end lost 0 bases, the J end lost 2 bases, and 8 bases lay between the germline ends. The CDR3 has 14 residues. Written as DNA, the CDR3 is TGTGCCAGCAGCTTGGACATCGGGAACTATGGCTACACCTTC. Amino acids: CASSLDIGNYGYTF.

This clone has only one observation. The gene calls are TRBV4-2 and TRBJ1-2, with a tentative D call TRBD1 (5 bases). The V end was cut by 2 bases, the J end by 6 bases, with 13 bases between. Germline-derived CDR1 and CDR2 are LGHNA and YNFKEQ. This CDR3 is 14 amino acids long. In DNA, the CDR3 is TGTGCCAGCAGCCAACCCCGGACACTCGATGGCTACACCTTC. Protein: CASSQPRTLDGYTF.

The rearrangement joins TRBV6-1 to TRBJ1-5, with 7 bases aligning to TRBD1. Trimming took 2 bases from V and 5 from J; bases not matched to a gene: 3. CDR1 MNHNS and CDR2 SASEGT come from the germline V gene. The CDR3 totals 14 residues. The CDR3 DNA reads as TGTGCCAGCAGTGAACAGGGGGGCGATCAGCCCCAGCATTTT. Amino acids: CASSEQGGDQPQHF.

This rearrangement joins TRBV5-4 to TRBJ2-7; 8 positions agree with TRBD1. Germline CDR1 reads SGHNT; CDR2 reads YYREEE (reference sequence). The CDR3 sequence is 14 residues long. V was pared by 5 bases and J by 5 bases, with 9 bases of the junction left unmatched. Here the CDR3 DNA reads TGTGCCAGCAGGAAGGACAGGGCGGCTAACGAGCAGTACTTC. Translating it yields CASRKDRAANEQYF.

The chain carries TRBV6-5 and TRBJ1-5; the D gene is possibly TRBD1 (5 bases). Germline CDR1 and CDR2: MNHEY and SVGAGI. The CDR3 totals 14 residues. The V end was cut by 8 bases, the J end by 0 bases, with 11 bases between. CDR3 residues: CASQTDYSNQPQHF. The CDR3 DNA reads as TGTGCCAGCCAGACAGATTATAGCAATCAGCCCCAGCATTTT.

The chain couples TRBV7-8 to TRBJ1-1; unclear D gene. CDR1 is SGHVS, CDR2 FQNEAQ, per germline. This CDR3 spans 13 amino acids. Trimming stripped 5 bases from V and 0 bases from J, with 7 bases between. This CDR3 reads CASSRDMNTEAFF. CDR3 sequence (DNA): TGTGCCAGCAGCCGTGACATGAACACTGAAGCTTTCTTT.

The CDR3 protein is CASSYRDRGLTEAFF. CDR3 bases: TGTGCCAGCAGCTACCGGGACAGGGGGCTTACTGAAGCTTTCTTT. The V and J genes are TRBV7-2 and TRBJ1-1; the match to TRBD1 covers 12 bases. Germline V gives CDR1 SGHTA, CDR2 FQGNSA. The CDR3 length is 15 residues. The ends lost 4 bases at V and 5 bases at J; junction bases unmatched: 5.

V usage is TRBV27 and J usage is TRBJ1-6; D gene unclear. Germline CDR1 and CDR2: MNHEY and SMNVEV (reference sequence). The germline V and J ends were trimmed by 6 bases and 10 bases, with 16 bases remaining between them. This CDR3 is built from 14 residues. The CDR3, as DNA: TGTGCCAGCAGATACTCAGGAGGGCGGTCACCCCTCCACTTT. Amino acid sequence: CASRYSGGRSPLHF.

The chain combines TRBV24-1 with TRBJ1-2; TRBD1 agrees at 12 bases. Trimming cost V 2 bases and J 2 bases; bases outside gene matches: 5. The CDR3 covers 17 residues. Germline V gene data show CDR1 as KGHDR and CDR2 as SFDVKD. The CDR3 bases are TGTGCCACCAGTGATTCCTTAGGGACAGGGGGCAACTATGGCTACACCTTC. This sequence encodes CATSDSLGTGGNYGYTF.

The chain carries TRBV5-1 and TRBJ1-5; D gene uncertain. The CDR3 is 14 amino acids. CDR1 and CDR2 from the germline V gene are SGHRS and YFSETQ. The germline V and J ends were trimmed by 2 bases and 5 bases, with 11 bases remaining between them. In nucleotides, the CDR3 is TGCGCCAGCAGCTTAAGGTCGGGAGATCAGCCCCAGCATTTT. Its translation is CASSLRSGDQPQHF.

The gene calls are TRBV7-3 and TRBJ2-5; D is perhaps TRBD1 (5 bases). Germline lookup yields CDR1 SGHTA and CDR2 FQGTGA. The V end was cut by 2 bases, the J end by 5 bases, with 9 bases between. The CDR3 consists of 13 residues. This CDR3 is CASSLQGLETQYF. The CDR3 DNA reads as TGTGCCAGCAGCTTACAGGGTTTGGAGACCCAGTACTTC.

V usage is TRBV2 and J usage is TRBJ2-3; tentative D call: TRBD2 (7 bases). The CDR3 totals 15 residues. The V gene lost 6 bases and the J gene lost 1 base, with 14 bases spanning the gap. CDR1 is SNHLY, CDR2 FYNNEI, per germline. As DNA, the CDR3 is TGTGCCAGCAGAGGGGGGGTACTACGCACAGATACGCAGTATTTT. This sequence encodes CASRGGVLRTDTQYF. The full variable domain, with the rest looked up from reference TRBV2 and TRBJ2-3, is EPEVTQTPSHQVTQMGQEVILRCVPISNHLYFYWYRQILGQKVEFLVSFYNNEISEKSEIFDDQFSVERPDGSNFTLKIRSTKLEDSAMYFCASRGGVLRTDTQYFGPGTRLTVL.

V gene TRBV7-8 combines with J gene TRBJ2-7, with 9 bases aligning to TRBD2. The V gene's germline CDR1 is SGHVS and CDR2 FQNEAQ. The V gene end was trimmed by 5 bases and the J gene end by 2 bases; junction bases not matched to a gene: 4. The CDR3 length is 14 residues. This chain's CDR3 is CASSMGLATYEQYF. The DNA of the CDR3 is TGTGCCAGCAGCATGGGACTAGCTACCTACGAGCAGTACTTC.

This clone showed up just a few times. The genes are TRBV5-1 and TRBJ2-7, with TRBD1 matching over 12 bases. The junction had 5 bases not matched to a gene; V was cut back by 3 bases and J by 7 bases. Germline assignment: CDR1 SGHRS and CDR2 YFSETQ. The CDR3 loop spans 14 amino acids. CDR3 loop: CASSWGQGAEEQYF. CDR3 nucleotide sequence: TGCGCCAGCAGCTGGGGACAGGGGGCAGAAGAGCAGTACTTC.

The chain uses TRBV2 and TRBJ1-5; perhaps TRBD1 as D (6 bases). The CDR3 is made up of 16 amino acids. Germline V gives CDR1 SNHLY, CDR2 FYNNEI. The V end was cut by 9 bases, the J end by 0 bases, with 18 bases between. The CDR3 sequence is CASAGQSPYSNQPQHF. CDR3 nucleotides: TGTGCCAGTGCTGGACAGAGCCCTTATAGCAATCAGCCCCAGCATTTT.

The V call is TRBV11-2, the J call TRBJ1-2, with D unclear. In germline, CDR1 is SGHAT, CDR2 FQNNGV. Trimming left V 3 bases short and J 6 bases short, with 8 bases between. This CDR3 contains 12 residues. CDR3 in amino acids: CASSFNQNGYTF. As DNA, the CDR3 is TGTGCCAGCAGCTTTAACCAGAATGGCTACACCTTC. The full variable domain, with the rest looked up from reference TRBV11-2 and TRBJ1-2, is EAGVAQSPRYKIIEKRQSVAFWCNPISGHATLYWYQQILGQGPKLLIQFQNNGVVDDSQLPKDRFSAERLKGVDSTLKIQPAKLEDSAVYLCASSFNQNGYTFGSGTRLTVV.

The gene calls are TRBV11-2 and TRBJ2-5, with TRBD1 matching 7 bases. The CDR3 covers 15 residues. V lost 4 bases, J lost 5 bases, and 10 bases stayed unmatched. Per germline, CDR1 SGHAT and CDR2 FQNNGV. CDR3 loop: CASSSRQGYWETQYF. The CDR3 nucleotides are TGTGCCAGCAGCTCGAGACAGGGATATTGGGAGACCCAGTACTTC. Drawing the rest from reference TRBV11-2 and TRBJ2-5, the complete variable domain is EAGVAQSPRYKIIEKRQSVAFWCNPISGHATLYWYQQILGQGPKLLIQFQNNGVVDDSQLPKDRFSAERLKGVDSTLKIQPAKLEDSAVYLCASSSRQGYWETQYFGPGTRLLVL.